The T cell receptor beta chain under discussion was sequenced for a study of blood T cell repertoires in COVID-19. The wider study: The United States, Italy and Spain were the sources of the acute and convalescent COVID-19 samples. PBMCs, B-cell-depleted T cells, or T cells were the source of the cDNA or gDNA that made up the material.

In the study's own analysis: Reference gene primer amplification in the assay estimated nucleated cell counts. The table came from immunoSEQ multiplex PCR; TCRdb's copy has only in-frame clones and leaves some out. Clone size and the V and J calls come from that table; the DNA yielded D and trimming. The sample carries some 150,000 clones, 75% to 80% recorded once. The CDR3 spans 14 residues. Germline V gene sequence: CDR1 MNHEY, CDR2 SVGAGI. Germline trimming cut 9 bases from V and 3 bases from J; bases unmatched to any gene: 8. The genes are TRBV6-5 and TRBJ2-7; 10 bases agree with TRBD1. This clonotype was obtained from a woman older than 75 with acute or convalescent COVID-19. The sequencing sample was made of peripheral blood. CDR3 DNA sequence: TGTGCCAGTGAGACAGGGGGCTCCCTCTACGAGCAGTACTTC. Translating it yields CASETGGSLYEQYF.